This TCR beta chain came from a study of tumor-infiltrating lymphocytes in primary liver carcinoma. Study-wide context: Among the tumors, stages were T1-T3 N0M0 and sizes roughly 4 to 10 cm.

This clonotype showed up just a few times. This may come from a read error, since a much larger clone is one base off. Co-extracted RNA and DNA came from around 18-30 mg of unsorted bulk tissue. Total RNA amounting to roughly 0.5 ug was the source from which TCR beta cDNA was made with a constant-region primer. Three-round nested multiplex PCR performed with slightly modified ARM-PCR produced the TCR beta libraries. The two initial PCR rounds, ten to eleven cycles each, used TRBV1-TRBV30 forward and C-beta reverse primers. TCRdb processed the multiplex PCR reads anew with MiXCR; each CDR3 protein has one entry. The data contain 100,000 or so distinct CDR3 sequences, 82% of them singletons. This CDR3 comprises 15 residues. CDR1 is LNHDA, CDR2 SQIVND, per germline (reference sequence). With 8 bases clipped from V and 7 bases from J, the junction kept 11 bases outside the gene matches.

The clonotype was recovered from a man aged 35-49 years with primary liver carcinoma and hepatitis B virus infection. Sequencing input: liver tumor tissue from sampling region 3. Subset defined: tumor region T3, left-lateral pole. The rearrangement uses TRBV19 and TRBJ2-1; TRBD1 agrees at 10 bases. CDR3 sequence: CASVNDRTGGNEQFF. The CDR3 bases are TGTGCCAGTGTCAACGACCGGACAGGGGGAAATGAGCAGTTCTTC.